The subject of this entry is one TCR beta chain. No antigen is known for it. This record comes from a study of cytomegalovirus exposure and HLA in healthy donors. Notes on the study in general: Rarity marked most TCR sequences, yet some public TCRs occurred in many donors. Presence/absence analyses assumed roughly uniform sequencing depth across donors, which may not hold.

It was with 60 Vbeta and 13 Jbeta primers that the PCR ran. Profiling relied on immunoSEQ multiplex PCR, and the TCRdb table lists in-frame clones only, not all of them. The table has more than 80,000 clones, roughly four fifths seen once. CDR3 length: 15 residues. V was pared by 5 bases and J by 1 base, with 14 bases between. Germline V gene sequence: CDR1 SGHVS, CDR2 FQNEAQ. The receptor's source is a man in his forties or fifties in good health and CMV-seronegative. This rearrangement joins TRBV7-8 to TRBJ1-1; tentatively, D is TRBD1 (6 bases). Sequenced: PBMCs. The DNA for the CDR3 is TGTGCCAGCAGCCAAGGAGCGGGGGCGAACACTGAAGCTTTCTTT. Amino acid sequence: CASSQGAGANTEAFF.